The clone carrying this T cell receptor beta chain was counted only a few times. Its target is not known. The sample comes from a study of blood T cells in healthy people across ages. Regarding the study as a whole: Naive CD4+ cells and diversity were both higher in long-lived donors than in aged donors.

Sample-barcoded 5' priming and a J-beta primer mix drove a second PCR of roughly 6 to 12 cycles. Through a template-switch adaptor with 12 random nucleotides, each cDNA molecule received a tag. Individual samples furnished no less than 2.5 million CDR3-containing paired-end reads apiece. Via MiXCR, TCRdb re-called the 5' RACE reads, giving one row per CDR3 protein. The data contain fewer than 1,000,000 distinct CDR3 sequences, around 45% of them singletons. Germline values: CDR1 KGHDR, CDR2 SFDVKD. The CDR3 contains 16 residues. V gave up 4 bases and J gave up 6 bases; unmatched junction bases: 7. This receptor was obtained from an elderly man in good health. The sample was blood. The chain carries TRBV24-1 and TRBJ2-1, with 11 bases lining up with TRBD1. CDR3 DNA sequence: TGTGCCACCAGTGACCCCTCCGGGACAGGGGGCAATGAGCAGTTCTTC. This gives the protein CATSDPSGTGGNEQFF.